Listed here are 9 T cell receptor beta chains from one sample, sequenced in a study of cytomegalovirus exposure and HLA in healthy donors. Primers for the PCR totalled 60 Vbeta and 13 Jbeta. The method was immunoSEQ multiplex PCR; TCRdb's version includes in-frame clones alone and lacks a portion of them. This sample has around 92,000 clones, with around 85% found just once. The sequencing sample was made of PBMCs. The receptors were gathered from a girl aged 2 to 10 in good health and CMV-seropositive.

This chain links TRBV10-2 with TRBJ2-3; tentatively, D is TRBD2 (6 bases). The CDR3 spans 14 residues. Germline V CDR1 and CDR2: WSHSY, SAAADI. V was trimmed by 10 bases and J by 1 base, leaving 15 bases between them. The CDR3 sequence: CATSSDLGTDTQYF. The CDR3 bases are TGCGCCACCTCTAGCGATTTGGGCACAGATACGCAGTATTTT.

The chain joins TRBV28 to TRBJ1-1; D possibly corresponds to TRBD1 (5 bases). Trimming took 5 bases from V and 6 from J, leaving 13 bases between them. This CDR3 is built from 13 residues. Germline CDR1 reads MDHEN; CDR2 reads SYDVKM. For the CDR3, the DNA is TGTGCCAGCAGTCCTTACAGGACGGCTGAAGCTTTCTTT. Protein product: CASSPYRTAEAFF.

This chain uses TRBV9 with TRBJ1-2; TRBD1 matches at 7 bases. Germline trimming cut 1 base from V and 3 bases from J; bases unmatched to any gene: 0. The CDR3 length is 13 residues. Germline loops: CDR1 SGDLS, CDR2 YYNGEE. The CDR3, as DNA: TGTGCCAGCAGCGTAACAGGGGACTATGGCTACACCTTC. It translates to CASSVTGDYGYTF.

V is TRBV19 and J is TRBJ1-5; D perhaps matches TRBD1 (6 bases). V lost 8 bases to trimming and J lost 5 bases, with 16 bases between them. Germline V CDR1 and CDR2: LNHDA, SQIVND (reference sequence). This CDR3 spans 14 amino acids. The chain's CDR3 is CASCVDRNHQPQHF. CDR3 DNA sequence: TGTGCCAGTTGCGTAGACAGGAATCATCAGCCCCAGCATTTT.

The chain recombines TRBV6-5 with TRBJ2-7; possibly TRBD1 for D (5 bases). The CDR3 covers 12 residues. Trimming removed 4 bases from V and 6 bases from J, with 10 bases in between. Germline V lookup: CDR1 MNHEY, CDR2 SVGAGI. The CDR3 DNA reads TGTGCCAGCAGTTCGACAGCCCTCGAGCAGTACTTC. This encodes CASSSTALEQYF.

The chain joins TRBV7-9 to TRBJ2-1; D may be TRBD2 (6 bases). There are 12 residues in the CDR3. The V end was cut by 4 bases, the J end by 8 bases, with 9 bases between. Looked up from germline, CDR1 is SEHNR and CDR2 is FQNEAQ (reference sequence). The CDR3 reads CASSSQRDEQFF. In nucleotides, the CDR3 is TGTGCCAGCAGCTCCCAGCGGGATGAGCAGTTCTTC.

The chain combines TRBV30 with TRBJ2-3; D possibly corresponds to TRBD2 (6 bases). The germline V and J ends were trimmed by 2 bases and 0 bases, with 6 bases remaining between them. The CDR3 loop spans 13 amino acids. Germline CDR1 is GTSNPN and CDR2 is SVGIG (reference sequence). Here the CDR3 DNA reads TGTGCCTGGAGTAGCGGGAGCACAGATACGCAGTATTTT. This codes for CAWSSGSTDTQYF.

This clone appeared a single time. This CDR3 is CASSYSRVLRQPQHF. The CDR3 region has the DNA TGTGCCAGCAGTTACTCGAGGGTTTTACGGCAGCCCCAGCATTTT. The gene calls are TRBV6-5 and TRBJ1-5; no reliable D call. Trimming removed 0 bases from V and 7 bases from J, with 13 bases in between. CDR1 MNHEY and CDR2 SVGAGI come from the germline V gene. The CDR3 contains 15 residues.

The chain has TRBV29-1 and TRBJ2-7; D might be TRBD2 (6 bases). The CDR3 is 13 residues long. Germline CDR1 SQVTM, CDR2 ANQGSEA. V gave up 4 bases and J gave up 0 bases, with 10 bases separating them. The CDR3 here is CSVAGGISYEQYF. Here the CDR3 DNA reads TGCAGCGTTGCTGGCGGGATCTCCTACGAGCAGTACTTC.